The rows below give T cell receptor beta chains drawn from one sample of a study of blood T cell repertoires in COVID-19. Measured with immunoSEQ multiplex PCR; TCRdb has only the in-frame clones, and not every one. The data show about 220,000 clones, roughly 88% seen once. The material sequenced was PBMCs or T cells enriched from blood (not recorded which). The origin of the receptors is a middle-aged woman with acute COVID-19. CDR3s include the opening cysteine and the closing phenylalanine or tryptophan. Fields, in order: clone size, V gene, J gene, D gene, CDR3 protein, CDR3 DNA. A D gene is named only where the DNA matches it firmly. Some rows mark clone size as missing; the rest say once, few, many or name a class of expanded clone.

>NA|TRBV7-8|TRBJ2-1|NA
CASSSGLVYNEQFF
TGTGCCAGCAGCTCCGGACTGGTTTACAATGAGCAGTTCTTC
>NA|TRBV20-1|TRBJ1-1|TRBD1
CSASKEWAGGTEAFF
TGCAGTGCTAGTAAGGAATGGGCAGGGGGCACTGAAGCTTTCTTT
>NA|TRBV6-4|TRBJ2-1|TRBD2
CASSAGGPSDEQFF
TGTGCCAGCAGTGCGGGGGGGCCTTCGGATGAGCAGTTCTTC
>once|TRBV29-1|TRBJ1-2|TRBD1
CSAPDRGIGGYTF
TGCAGCGCCCCGGACAGGGGGATCGGTGGCTACACCTTC
>NA|TRBV30|TRBJ1-1|TRBD1
CAWGTGAPGGTEAFF
TGTGCCTGGGGGACAGGGGCCCCGGGGGGCACTGAAGCTTTCTTT
>NA|TRBV5-4|TRBJ1-2|NA
CASSLNSNYGYTF
TGTGCCAGCAGCTTGAACAGTAACTATGGCTACACCTTC
>NA|TRBV18|TRBJ2-3|TRBD2
CASSPGLASSTDTQYF
TGTGCCAGCTCACCTGGACTAGCCTCGAGCACAGATACGCAGTATTTT
>NA|TRBV5-1|TRBJ1-1|NA
CASSLVGPNTEAFF
TGCGCCAGCAGCTTGGTGGGGCCGAACACTGAAGCTTTCTTT
>few|TRBV29-1|TRBJ1-2|TRBD1
CSVAGGRTF
TGCAGCGTTGCAGGGGGCAGGACCTTC
>NA|TRBV7-9|TRBJ1-5|TRBD1
CASRPNPGQGNNQPQHF
TGTGCCAGCAGACCAAATCCGGGACAGGGGAACAATCAGCCCCAGCATTTT
>NA|TRBV27|TRBJ1-2|TRBD1
CATSPGTGTFAHGYTF
TGTGCCACCAGCCCCGGGACAGGGACCTTCGCACATGGCTACACCTTC
>NA|TRBV7-9|TRBJ2-5|TRBD2
CASSLGLAGQETQYF
TGTGCCAGCAGCTTGGGACTAGCGGGCCAAGAGACCCAGTACTTC
>NA|TRBV5-4|TRBJ2-3|TRBD1
CASSLRTGGVDTQYF
TGTGCCAGCAGCCTTAGGACAGGGGGCGTAGATACGCAGTATTTT
>NA|TRBV19|TRBJ1-6|TRBD1
CASSRRGTANSPLHF
TGTGCCAGTAGTCGCCGGGGGACAGCAAATTCACCCCTCCACTTT
>NA|TRBV18|TRBJ2-5|TRBD2
CASSHIAGPSQYF
TGTGCCAGCTCACACATAGCGGGGCCGTCCCAGTACTTC
>few|TRBV3-1/TRBV3-2|TRBJ1-2|NA
CASSDLYSKYGYTF
TGTGCCAGCAGCGACCTTTACAGCAAGTATGGCTACACCTTC
>NA|TRBV11-2|TRBJ2-7|TRBD2
CASSLLAGAREQYF
TGTGCCAGCAGCTTGCTAGCGGGGGCTAGGGAGCAGTACTTC
>few|TRBV19|TRBJ2-7|NA
CASSPNRDTHYEQYF
TGTGCCAGTAGCCCTAACCGGGACACACACTACGAGCAGTACTTC
>NA|TRBV30|TRBJ1-1|TRBD1
CAWRQGASRAFF
TGTGCCTGGAGGCAGGGGGCCTCGCGAGCTTTCTTT
>NA|TRBV29-1|TRBJ1-3|TRBD1
CSVLTPTGQGVSGNTIYF
TGCAGCGTCCTGACTCCCACGGGACAGGGGGTTTCTGGAAACACCATATATTTT
>NA|TRBV5-1|TRBJ2-2|NA
CASSFRQGGNTGELFF
TGCGCCAGCAGCTTTCGGCAGGGGGGAAACACCGGGGAGCTGTTTTTT
>NA|TRBV18|TRBJ1-1|NA
CASSLPTGMNTEAFF
TGTGCCAGCTCACTCCCCACAGGGATGAACACTGAAGCTTTCTTT
>NA|TRBV7-9|TRBJ1-2|TRBD1
CASSPGTGIGYTF
TGTGCCAGCAGCCCCGGGACAGGGATAGGCTACACCTTC
>NA|TRBV19|TRBJ1-1|NA
CASSQTDRSRGRDTEAFF
TGTGCCAGTAGTCAAACGGACCGCAGCCGGGGAAGGGACACTGAAGCTTTCTTT
>once|TRBV5-1|TRBJ2-5|NA
CASSLVSRAQETQYF
TGCGCCAGCAGCTTGGTTTCCCGAGCCCAAGAGACCCAGTACTTC
>NA|TRBV19|TRBJ2-2|TRBD1
CASSPGTGGNTGELFF
TGTGCCAGTAGTCCTGGGACAGGGGGCAACACCGGGGAGCTGTTTTTT
>NA|TRBV9|TRBJ2-3|NA
CASSVRAAGTDTQYF
TGTGCCAGCAGCGTTCGAGCGGCTGGTACAGATACGCAGTATTTT
>NA|TRBV24-1|TRBJ1-5|NA
CATSEPGVQPQHF
TGTGCCACCAGTGAACCAGGGGTGCAGCCCCAGCATTTT
>NA|TRBV6-5|TRBJ1-5|NA
CASSPTGRSQPQHF
TGTGCCAGCAGTCCGACAGGAAGGAGTCAGCCCCAGCATTTT
>NA|TRBV6-2/TRBV6-3|TRBJ1-5|NA
CASRPLGGNNQPQHF
TGTGCCAGCAGGCCTCTCGGGGGAAACAATCAGCCCCAGCATTTT
>NA|TRBV7-2|TRBJ2-7|NA
CASSLDPGAYEQYF
TGTGCCAGCAGCTTAGACCCGGGGGCCTACGAGCAGTACTTC
>NA|TRBV7-6|TRBJ1-6|NA
CASSLEAAGLRSPLHF
TGTGCCAGCAGCTTAGAGGCGGCGGGATTGAGGTCACCCCTCCACTTT
>NA|TRBV7-9|TRBJ2-1|TRBD2
CASSNSGGLNNEQFF
TGTGCCAGCAGCAATAGCGGGGGACTCAACAATGAGCAGTTCTTC
>few|TRBV29-1|TRBJ2-3|TRBD2
CSVVRLLAVDTQYF
TGCAGCGTCGTAAGACTCCTAGCGGTAGATACGCAGTATTTT
>NA|TRBV2|TRBJ1-6|NA
CASASRGSSYNSPLHF
TGTGCCAGCGCTTCACGGGGGAGCTCCTATAATTCACCCCTCCACTTT
>NA|TRBV30|TRBJ2-5|TRBD2
CAWSVLAGPTAQYF
TGTGCCTGGAGTGTCCTAGCGGGGCCCACGGCCCAGTACTTC
>NA|TRBV19|TRBJ1-5|NA
CASSISRGNQPQHF
TGTGCCAGTAGTATCTCCAGGGGCAATCAGCCCCAGCATTTT
>few|TRBV7-2|TRBJ1-3|NA
CASSLLSGSGNTIYF
TGTGCCAGCAGCTTATTGAGCGGCTCTGGAAACACCATATATTTT
>NA|TRBV7-2|TRBJ2-5|NA
CASSLEREETQYF
TGTGCCAGCAGCCTAGAACGGGAAGAGACCCAGTACTTC
>NA|TRBV11-2|TRBJ1-6|NA
CASSLTTGVRGSPLHF
TGTGCCAGCAGCTTAACGACAGGTGTAAGGGGCTCACCCCTCCACTTT
>NA|TRBV6-5|TRBJ1-2|NA
CASARGENGYTF
TGTGCCAGCGCTAGGGGTGAGAATGGCTACACCTTC
>NA|TRBV6-2/TRBV6-3|TRBJ1-2|NA
CASSRGRNYGYTF
TGTGCCAGCAGCCGCGGGAGAAACTATGGCTACACCTTC
>NA|TRBV19|TRBJ1-1|NA
CASSIDETSTAFF
TGTGCCAGTAGTATAGATGAGACATCGACGGCTTTCTTT
>NA|TRBV6-2/TRBV6-3|TRBJ2-1|NA
CASSIPRGRDDEQFF
TGTGCCAGCAGCATTCCTAGGGGTCGAGACGATGAGCAGTTCTTC
>NA|TRBV7-2|TRBJ2-3|TRBD2
CASSPGRGRMIDTQYF
TGTGCCAGCAGCCCCGGGCGCGGGAGGATGATAGATACGCAGTATTTT
>NA|TRBV19|TRBJ1-6|TRBD1
CASSPTGGDTPLHF
TGTGCCAGTAGCCCGACAGGGGGCGACACACCCCTCCACTTT
>NA|TRBV30|TRBJ1-4|NA
CALLGQINEKLFF
TGTGCCCTTTTAGGACAGATCAACGAAAAACTGTTTTTT
>NA|TRBV27|TRBJ1-2|TRBD1
CASSSPGQANYGYTF
TGTGCCAGCAGTTCGCCGGGACAGGCTAACTATGGCTACACCTTC
>once|TRBV29-1|TRBJ2-5|NA
CSVEGASRETQYF
TGCAGCGTTGAAGGGGCTAGCAGGGAGACCCAGTACTTC
>few|TRBV13|TRBJ2-1|NA
CASSWAMYNEQFF
TGTGCCAGCAGCTGGGCTATGTACAATGAGCAGTTCTTC
>NA|TRBV19|TRBJ1-5|NA
CASNNSPRSNQPQHF
TGTGCCAGTAACAACAGCCCCCGTAGCAATCAGCCCCAGCATTTT
>few|TRBV6-2/TRBV6-3|TRBJ2-5|TRBD2
CASSSIAGDLQETQYF
TGTGCCAGCAGTTCTATCGCGGGGGACCTACAAGAGACCCAGTACTTC
>few|TRBV4-3|TRBJ2-2|NA
CASSQGWQGSSSVAGELFF
TGCGCCAGCAGCCAAGGTTGGCAGGGGTCATCCTCGGTCGCCGGGGAGCTGTTTTTT
>NA|TRBV7-8|TRBJ1-6|TRBD1
CASSFRTGASPLHF
TGTGCCAGCAGTTTCAGGACAGGGGCTTCACCCCTCCACTTT